This T cell receptor beta chain was sequenced for a study of cytomegalovirus exposure and HLA in healthy donors. The wider study: Earlier sequencing of about 179 million T cells yielded 100 million to 140 million unique TCR beta sequences.

Whole-study findings and limits: As was reported, the HLA-A and HLA-B alleles of most subjects were accurately predicted from TCR beta sequences. Most likely, a cluster of highly shared sequence variants arose as a sequencing artifact.

PCR was performed using 60 Vbeta and 13 Jbeta primers. TCRdb's table, derived via immunoSEQ multiplex PCR, lists solely in-frame clones and lacks some. The sample records around 200,000 clones, 70% to 85% being singletons. The V gene lost 5 bases and the J gene lost 6 bases, with 16 bases spanning the gap. The germline CDR1 and CDR2 sequences are SGHVS and FQNEAQ. This CDR3 has 15 residues. With regard to this clone: The antigen remains undetermined.

Sequencing was performed on PBMCs. The rearrangement links TRBV7-8 to TRBJ2-2; a weak D match, TRBD2 (5 bases). This TCR was recovered from a girl between 2 and 10 years old in good health and CMV-seronegative. The CDR3 here is CASSRPGRGSGELFF. The CDR3 DNA follows: TGTGCCAGCAGCCGGCCTGGGAGAGGATCCGGGGAGCTGTTTTTT.